This is a list of T cell receptor beta chains from one sample in a study of Ad26.COV2.S vaccination and SARS-CoV-2 variants. The protocol was immunoSEQ multiplex PCR, while the TCRdb copy is restricted to in-frame clones and leaves out a portion. Of 300,000 to 350,000 clones detected, roughly 90% appear once; the ten largest clones hold around 6.6%. The sequencing here drew on peripheral blood, taken in a trial of Ad26.COV2.S vaccine versus placebo. The receptor set was obtained from a person between 18 and 59 years old who received the Ad26.COV2.S COVID-19 vaccine or a placebo. CDR3s include the opening cysteine and the closing phenylalanine or tryptophan. Fields, in order: V gene, D gene, CDR3 protein. A D gene is named only where the DNA matches it firmly.

TRBV5-8 | - | CASSLQSNQPQHF
TRBV19 | TRBD1 | CASMGDSVNQPQHF
TRBV19 | - | CASSPRGDSPLHF
TRBV28 | - | CASRLYEDTGELFF
TRBV4-1 | - | CASSQEPGRVGQQYF
TRBV6-5 | - | CASSTGSSGNTIYF
TRBV7-9 | - | CASSSSGEQYF
TRBV7-3 | TRBD2 | CASSSGTSGRDGETQYF
TRBV28 | - | CASKPPGQLELYGYTF
TRBV6-1 | - | CASSGPVRRGTDTQYF
TRBV4-2 | - | CASSRGRGVEQFF
TRBV7-2 | TRBD1 | CASSLAPGQGIYGYTF
TRBV20-1 | - | CSASRGLDGYTF
TRBV5-6 | - | CASSLGGPSSGNTIYF
TRBV9 | TRBD2 | CASSVGAGGSTDTQYF
TRBV20-1 | - | CSASVAASTDTQYF
TRBV5-1 | - | CASSQGGGTEAFF
TRBV7-2 | - | CASRQTEFYGYTF
TRBV6-2/TRBV6-3 | TRBD2 | CASSSRLAGIDYNEQFF
TRBV19 | - | CASSIEVGFLNQPQHF
TRBV6-6 | - | CASSYEPGTWVEQYF
TRBV14 | - | CASSQGSSGANVLTF
TRBV27 | TRBD2 | CASSTDTSGETQYF